These 21 T cell receptor beta chains originate from one sample sequenced in a study of PD-1 blockade in classical Hodgkin lymphoma (dated by TCRdb to about 2020). The library came from the immunoSEQ multiplex PCR assay. The table was pulled from immuneACCESS by TCRdb, which kept in-frame rearrangements only. Such tables lose some clones; where checked, under half of the loss comes from unresolved V genes, and the rest has no known cause. The sample has roughly 100,000 clones on record, about 93% of them singletons. Roughly 2% of the sample comes from the top ten. The time point label, read with the paper, signifies: cycle 4 day 1 (C4D1), after 5 to 7 weeks of nivolumab. Every trial patient had relapsed after autologous stem cell transplantation, and cohorts A, B and C differed in prior brentuximab vedotin exposure. This specimen consisted of peripheral blood mononuclear cells (PBMCs), obtained before the fourth cycle of nivolumab. These receptors came from a human donor with classical Hodgkin lymphoma.

This chain connects TRBV9 to TRBJ2-1; D is unclear. Trimming took 0 bases from V and 1 from J, leaving 5 bases between them. The CDR3 is 14 residues long. Germline CDR1 and CDR2: SGDLS and YYNGEE. In DNA form, the CDR3 reads TGTGCCAGCAGCGTAGCCGCATCCTACAATGAGCAGTTCTTC. This encodes CASSVAASYNEQFF.

V usage is TRBV28 and J usage is TRBJ1-2; 7 positions match TRBD1. The germline CDR1 and CDR2 sequences are MDHEN and SYDVKM. With V trimmed by 7 bases and J by 8 bases, 16 bases remained unmatched. This CDR3 has 15 residues. The CDR3 reads CASKKTGPRAGGYTF. The CDR3 nucleotides read TGTGCCAGCAAAAAGACAGGGCCCCGAGCGGGCGGCTACACCTTC.

The chain is built from TRBV13 and TRBJ2-2, with TRBD1 matching over 8 bases. Germline-derived CDR1 and CDR2 are PRHDT and FYEKMQ (reference sequence). This CDR3 comprises 18 residues. The V gene end was trimmed by 1 base and the J gene end by 4 bases; junction bases not matched to a gene: 11. In nucleotides, the CDR3 is TGTGCCAGCAGCTTAGTTCCTCCGGGACAGGCGGCCACCGGGGAGCTGTTTTTT. Translated: CASSLVPPGQAATGELFF.

The chain employs TRBV18 and TRBJ1-1; maybe TRBD1 (6 bases). The germline CDR1 and CDR2 sequences are KGHSH and LQKENI. The ends were cut back, 1 base at V and 7 bases at J, with 28 bases in the middle. The CDR3 totals 19 residues. Here the CDR3 DNA reads TGTGCCAGCTCACCACTCGTGATGAGCGGGGGGCCCTCTCGGGGTGAAGCTTTCTTT. It specifies CASSPLVMSGGPSRGEAFF.

For the CDR3, the DNA is TGTGCCTGGTTTCGGGACAGATCATTCACAGATACGCAGTATTTT. Residues: CAWFRDRSFTDTQYF. The chain recombines TRBV30 with TRBJ2-3, with 7 bases that match TRBD1. J gave up 2 bases and V 5 bases, and 10 bases lay outside the gene matches. Germline-derived CDR1 and CDR2 are GTSNPN and SVGIG (reference sequence). The CDR3 covers 15 residues.

The rearrangement uses TRBV7-9 and TRBJ2-3; 14 nucleotides agree with TRBD2. V dropped 4 bases and J dropped 6; count of bases not matched to a gene: 9. The germline gives CDR1 SEHNR, CDR2 FQNEAQ (reference sequence). The CDR3 totals 17 residues. The CDR3: CASSSKGLAGVADTQYF. CDR3 sequence (DNA): TGTGCCAGCAGCTCCAAGGGACTAGCGGGAGTGGCCGATACGCAGTATTTT. Full variable domain (missing parts from reference TRBV7-9 and TRBJ2-3): DTGVSQNPRHKITKRGQNVTFRCDPISEHNRLYWYRQTLGQGPEFLTYFQNEAQLEKSRLLSDRFSAERPKGSFSTLEIQRTEQGDSAMYLCASSSKGLAGVADTQYFGPGTRLTVL.

The table lists this clone with a count of one. The V and J genes are TRBV19 and TRBJ2-2; D call uncertain. The CDR3 spans 15 residues. V dropped 0 bases and J dropped 0 bases, with 5 bases sitting between them. Germline values: CDR1 LNHDA, CDR2 SQIVND (reference sequence). The CDR3 region has the DNA TGTGCCAGTAGTATAGAGAGCGCGAACACCGGGGAGCTGTTTTTT. Translated: CASSIESANTGELFF.

The chain employs TRBV11-2 and TRBJ2-6; 10 bases align to TRBD2. The junction had 2 bases not matched to a gene; V was cut back by 5 bases and J by 1 base. This CDR3 region has 16 residues. Germline values: CDR1 SGHAT, CDR2 FQNNGV. In DNA form, the CDR3 reads TGTGCCAGCAGCAAAGCGGGAGGGTCTGGGGCCAACGTCCTGACTTTC. Its translation: CASSKAGGSGANVLTF.

The chain links TRBV4-1 to TRBJ2-7; 10 nucleotides agree with TRBD2. This CDR3 has 15 residues. Trimming cost V 3 bases and J 4 bases; bases outside gene matches: 6. Germline V lookup: CDR1 MGHRA, CDR2 YSYEKL. The CDR3 DNA reads as TGCGCCAGCAGCCAGTCTCTAGCGGGAGTTTACGAGCAGTACTTC. Translating gives CASSQSLAGVYEQYF.

As concerns this clone: The junction departs from germline at one end; a sequencing error may be responsible. The J gene is TRBJ2-5, the V gene TRBV28, with D uncertain. The CDR3 has 12 amino acids. Germline CDR1 reads MDHEN; CDR2 reads SYDVKM. CDR3 in DNA: TGTGCCAGCAGTTTAACCGTTGGGCGGATGGACTTC. Translating gives CASSLTVGRMDF.

The V call is TRBV6-1, the J call TRBJ2-5; TRBD1 matches 7 bases. The J call is in doubt because the DNA end fits TRBJ2-7 better. The CDR3 is 16 residues long. Per germline, CDR1 MNHNS and CDR2 SASEGT. The CDR3 protein is CASSGTGLRVLYEQYF. The CDR3 nucleotides are TGTGCCAGCAGTGGGACAGGCCTTCGGGTTCTCTACGAGCAGTACTTC.

V usage is TRBV28 and J usage is TRBJ2-3; D gene ambiguous. Germline CDR1 reads MDHEN; CDR2 reads SYDVKM. The CDR3 consists of 16 residues. Deletions cut 7 bases from V and 1 base from J, with 18 bases between. CDR3 sequence (DNA): TGTGCCAGCATTTCGGCCTACACCTCGGGCACAGATACGCAGTATTTT. Translation gives CASISAYTSGTDTQYF.

The chain couples TRBV28 to TRBJ2-7; TRBD1 matches at 7 bases. Per the germline V gene, CDR1 is MDHEN and CDR2 is SYDVKM. The CDR3 spans 14 residues. V gave up 3 bases and J gave up 11 bases; unmatched junction bases: 13. Written as DNA, the CDR3 is TGTGCCAGCAGTTTGGATGAGGGACCAGGGGGAAAGTACTTC. This gives the protein CASSLDEGPGGKYF.

The V gene is TRBV4-1, the J gene TRBJ2-6, with D unresolved. Trimming removed 4 bases from V and 0 bases from J, with 10 bases in between. Germline V gene sequence: CDR1 MGHRA, CDR2 YSYEKL. The length of the CDR3 is 16 residues. This chain's CDR3 is CASSPEGSSGANVLTF. In nucleotides, the CDR3 is TGCGCCAGCAGCCCCGAAGGAAGCTCTGGGGCCAACGTCCTGACTTTC.

The chain carries TRBV30 and TRBJ2-7, with TRBD2 identical over 15 bases. V gave up 3 bases and J gave up 1 base; unmatched junction bases: 13. The CDR3 consists of 19 residues. Germline V gene sequence: CDR1 GTSNPN, CDR2 SVGIG (reference sequence). The CDR3 sequence: CAWRSPLGLAGGSSYEQYF. Here the CDR3 DNA reads TGTGCCTGGAGGTCCCCCTTGGGACTAGCGGGAGGTTCATCCTACGAGCAGTACTTC. Drawing the rest from reference TRBV30 and TRBJ2-7, the complete variable domain is SQTIHQWPATLVQPVGSPLSLECTVEGTSNPNLYWYRQAAGRGLQLLFYSVGIGQISSEVPQNLSASRPQDRQFILSSKKLLLSDSGFYLCAWRSPLGLAGGSSYEQYFGPGTRLTVT.

The J gene is TRBJ2-2, the V gene TRBV6-1; 9 bases agree with TRBD2. The V segment lost 6 bases and the J segment 1 base; nucleotides outside the gene matches: 3. This CDR3 spans 15 amino acids. CDR1 is MNHNS, CDR2 SASEGT, per germline. CDR3 in amino acids: CASSQTSGNTGELFF. The DNA for the CDR3 is TGTGCCAGCAGCCAGACTAGCGGGAACACCGGGGAGCTGTTTTTT.

This chain uses TRBV6-6 with TRBJ1-1; D unclear. The CDR3 sequence is 11 residues long. With 2 bases removed from V and 6 bases from J, the gap between germline ends came to 4 bases. CDR1 and CDR2 from the germline V gene are MNHNY and SVGAGI (reference sequence). The CDR3 DNA follows: TGTGCCAGCAGTTACGCATCTGAAGCTTTCTTT. Its protein is CASSYASEAFF.

The chain carries TRBV9 and TRBJ1-5; no firm D call. Germline-derived CDR1 and CDR2 are SGDLS and YYNGEE. Trimming left V 0 bases short and J 6 bases short, with 4 bases between. The CDR3 sequence is 12 residues long. This chain's CDR3 is CASSVEGQPQHF. The CDR3 DNA reads TGTGCCAGCAGCGTAGAGGGTCAGCCCCAGCATTTT.

Comment on this clone: The identical CDR3 is also encoded by other nucleotide sequences in the sample. The rearrangement joins TRBV6-6 to TRBJ2-1; D unclear. Between the trimmed V and J ends, which lost 5 bases and 4 bases, there was a span of 6 bases. The V gene's germline CDR1 is MNHNY and CDR2 SVGAGI (reference sequence). The CDR3 sequence is 12 residues long. The CDR3 coding sequence is TGTGCCAGCAGTCGGCCGTACAATGAGCAGTTCTTC. Its protein is CASSRPYNEQFF.

V gene TRBV5-4 combines with J gene TRBJ2-1; D not resolved. The CDR3 consists of 15 residues. V lost 3 bases and J lost 1, with 11 bases in between. CDR1 is SGHNT and CDR2 is YYREEE in the germline V gene (reference sequence). The CDR3 DNA reads TGTGCCAGCAGCTCCGCGACTGGATCCTACAATGAGCAGTTCTTC. Protein: CASSSATGSYNEQFF.

This chain links TRBV7-9 with TRBJ1-2; 9 nucleotides match TRBD1. This CDR3 spans 13 amino acids. V trimming: 4 bases; J trimming: 7 bases; junction bases outside the gene matches: 4. Germline CDR1 SEHNR, CDR2 FQNEAQ (reference sequence). The CDR3 region has the DNA TGTGCCAGCAGCTCGGGACAGGGATCTGGCTACACCTTC. This gives the protein CASSSGQGSGYTF.